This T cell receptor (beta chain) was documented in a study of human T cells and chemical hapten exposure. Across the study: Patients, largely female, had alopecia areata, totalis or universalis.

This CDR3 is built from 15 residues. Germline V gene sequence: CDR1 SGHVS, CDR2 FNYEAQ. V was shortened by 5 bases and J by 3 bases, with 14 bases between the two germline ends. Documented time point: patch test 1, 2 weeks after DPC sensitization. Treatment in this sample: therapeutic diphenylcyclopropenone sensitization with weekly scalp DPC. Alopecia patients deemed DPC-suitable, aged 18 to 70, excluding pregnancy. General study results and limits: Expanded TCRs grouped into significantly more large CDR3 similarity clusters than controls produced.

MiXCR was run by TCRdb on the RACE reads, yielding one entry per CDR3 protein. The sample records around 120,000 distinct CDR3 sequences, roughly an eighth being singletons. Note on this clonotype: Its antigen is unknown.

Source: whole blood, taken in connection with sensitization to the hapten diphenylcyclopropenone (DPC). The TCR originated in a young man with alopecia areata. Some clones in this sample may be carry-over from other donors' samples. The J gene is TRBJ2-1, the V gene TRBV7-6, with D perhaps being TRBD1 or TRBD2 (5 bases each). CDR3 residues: CASSTQGGGYNEQFF. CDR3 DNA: TGTGCCAGCAGCACGCAGGGTGGGGGCTACAATGAGCAGTTCTTC.